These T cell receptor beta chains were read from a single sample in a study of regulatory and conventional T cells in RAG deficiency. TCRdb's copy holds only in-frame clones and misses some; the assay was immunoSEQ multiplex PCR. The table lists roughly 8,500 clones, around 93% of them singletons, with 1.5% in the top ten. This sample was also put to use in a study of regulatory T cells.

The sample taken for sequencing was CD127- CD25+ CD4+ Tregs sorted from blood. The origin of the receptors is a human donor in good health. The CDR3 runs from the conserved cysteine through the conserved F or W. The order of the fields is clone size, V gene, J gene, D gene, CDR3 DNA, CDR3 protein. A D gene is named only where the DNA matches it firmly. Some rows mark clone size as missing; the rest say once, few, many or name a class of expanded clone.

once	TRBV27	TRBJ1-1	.	TGTGCCAGCAGGACCGTTCCGGGGAATGAAGCTTTCTTT	CASRTVPGNEAFF
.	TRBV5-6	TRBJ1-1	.	TGTGCCAGCAGCTTCGTTAGAGGGGGAAATACTGAAGCTTTCTTT	CASSFVRGGNTEAFF
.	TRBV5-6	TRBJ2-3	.	TGTGCCAGCAGGCACCGGACTTTTCGGGAGATAGATACGCAGTATTTT	CASRHRTFREIDTQYF
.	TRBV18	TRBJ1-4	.	TGTGCCAGCTCCCCCGGCAGGGGCGAAGAAAAACTGTTTTTT	CASSPGRGEEKLFF
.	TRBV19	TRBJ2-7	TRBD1	TGTGCCAGTAGTAAGACGGACAGGCTGGGGGAGCAGTACTTC	CASSKTDRLGEQYF
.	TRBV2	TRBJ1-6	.	TGTGCCAGCAGCCTGGACAGAAACCTTAATTCCCCCCTCCACTTT	CASSLDRNLNSPLHF
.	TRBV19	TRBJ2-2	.	TGTGCCAGTAGTATAGATCAGGGCAGGACCACCGGGGAGCTGTTTTTT	CASSIDQGRTTGELFF
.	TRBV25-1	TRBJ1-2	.	TGTGCCAGCAGTGAAGGGGGCCGCTATGGCTACACCTTC	CASSEGGRYGYTF
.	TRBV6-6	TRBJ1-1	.	TGTGCCAGCAGTTACGACAGTCAGAACACTGAAGCTTTCTTT	CASSYDSQNTEAFF
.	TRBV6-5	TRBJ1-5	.	TGTGCCAGCAGTTACTCCGTTTTTAGCAATCAGCCCCAGCATTTT	CASSYSVFSNQPQHF
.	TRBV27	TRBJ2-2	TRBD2	TGTGCCAGCAGAAACCAAGGGGCGGGAGAATTTTCCGGGGAGCTGTTTTTT	CASRNQGAGEFSGELFF
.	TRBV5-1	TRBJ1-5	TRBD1	TGCGCCAGCAGCTTGGGAACCGGGACAGGGGTTTATGGTCAGCCCCAGCATTTT	CASSLGTGTGVYGQPQHF
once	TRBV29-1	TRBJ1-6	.	TGCAGCGTTGCATGGGAGCCGGATTCACCCCTCCACTTT	CSVAWEPDSPLHF
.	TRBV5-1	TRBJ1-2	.	TGCGCCAGCAGCTTGATCCAGGGGCGGAACTATGGCTACACCTTC	CASSLIQGRNYGYTF
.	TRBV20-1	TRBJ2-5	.	TGCAGTGCTAGGGCCCAAGAGACCCAGTACTTC	CSARAQETQYF
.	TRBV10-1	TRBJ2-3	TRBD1	TGCGCCAGCAGCACCCGGGACAGGGCGCAGTATTTT	CASSTRDRAQYF
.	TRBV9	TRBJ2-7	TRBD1	TGTGCCAGCAGCGGGGGACAGGGGGCTTTACGGGAGCAGTACTTC	CASSGGQGALREQYF
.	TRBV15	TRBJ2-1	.	TGTGCCACCAGCCGTATTCGCGGCGGGGCACGCTACAATGAGCAGTTCTTC	CATSRIRGGARYNEQFF
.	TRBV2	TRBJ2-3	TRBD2	TGTGCCGGGGGACTAGCGGGCACAGATACGCAGTATTTT	CAGGLAGTDTQYF
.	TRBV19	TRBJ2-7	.	TGTGCCAGTAGTATATCGGGGGTCGGTGAGCAGTACTTC	CASSISGVGEQYF
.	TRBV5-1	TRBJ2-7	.	TGCGCCAGCAGCTTGGCCCGGGACACCCCCTACGAGCAGTACTTC	CASSLARDTPYEQYF
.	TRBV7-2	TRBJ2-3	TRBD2	TGTGCCAGCAGCCTACTAGCGGGAGGCACAGATACGCAGTATTTT	CASSLLAGGTDTQYF
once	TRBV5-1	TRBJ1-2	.	TGCGCCAGCAGTTCACTCCCTTCGACAGGATCGAGAGGCTACACCTTC	CASSSLPSTGSRGYTF
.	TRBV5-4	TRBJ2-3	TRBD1	TGTGCCAGCAGCATCCCCCGGGACAGGGGACTCACAGATACGCAGTATTTT	CASSIPRDRGLTDTQYF
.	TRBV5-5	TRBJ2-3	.	TGTGCCAGCAGGCTAGACAGAGCCTCTAGCACAGATACGCAGTATTTT	CASRLDRASSTDTQYF
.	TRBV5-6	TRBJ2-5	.	TGTGCCAGCAGCTTCTGGGGAAGGGGGACCCAGTACTTC	CASSFWGRGTQYF
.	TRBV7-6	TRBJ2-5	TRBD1	TGTGCCAGCAGCCACAGGGGGCCAGGGGAGACCCAGTACTTC	CASSHRGPGETQYF
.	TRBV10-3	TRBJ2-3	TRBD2	TGTGCCATCTCTGTTACTAGCGCACGCACAGATACGCAGTATTTT	CAISVTSARTDTQYF